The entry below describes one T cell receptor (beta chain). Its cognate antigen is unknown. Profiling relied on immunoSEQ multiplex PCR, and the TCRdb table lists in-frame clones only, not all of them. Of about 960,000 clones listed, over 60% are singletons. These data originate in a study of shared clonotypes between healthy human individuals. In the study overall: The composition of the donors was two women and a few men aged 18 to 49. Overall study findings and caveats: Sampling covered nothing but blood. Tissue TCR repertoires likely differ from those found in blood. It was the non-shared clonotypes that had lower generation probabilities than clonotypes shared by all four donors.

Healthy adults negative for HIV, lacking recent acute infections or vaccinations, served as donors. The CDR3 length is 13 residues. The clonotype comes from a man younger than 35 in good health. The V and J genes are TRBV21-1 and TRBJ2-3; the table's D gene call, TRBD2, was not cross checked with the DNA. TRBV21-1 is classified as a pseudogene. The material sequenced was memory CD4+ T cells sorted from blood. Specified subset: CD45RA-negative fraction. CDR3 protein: CASSFRGTDTQYF. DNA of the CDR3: TGTGCCAGCAGCTTTCGGGGTACAGATACGCAGTATTTT.